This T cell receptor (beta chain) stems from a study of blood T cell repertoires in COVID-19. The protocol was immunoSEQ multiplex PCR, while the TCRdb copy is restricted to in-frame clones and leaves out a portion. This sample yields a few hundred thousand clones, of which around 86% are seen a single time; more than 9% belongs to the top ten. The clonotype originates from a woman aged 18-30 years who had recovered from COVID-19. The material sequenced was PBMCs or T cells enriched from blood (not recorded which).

The CDR3 reads CASSDGTSGRADTQYF. The CDR3 DNA reads TGCGCCAGCAGTGATGGGACTAGCGGGAGGGCAGATACGCAGTATTTT. The V gene is TRBV10-1, the J gene TRBJ2-3; TRBD2 aligns across 16 bases. The germline gives CDR1 WNHNN, CDR2 SYGVQD (reference sequence). CDR3 size: 16 residues. V shed 3 bases and J 4 bases; nucleotides not matched to a gene: 1.